This TCR beta chain is drawn from a study of cytomegalovirus exposure and HLA in healthy donors. For this clone: Its antigen is unknown. Other DNA sequences in the sample encode the same CDR3.

Study-wide results and limits: Using a false discovery rate of 0.05, a later analysis showed that some 16,000 TCR beta sequences were associated with HLA alleles. Researchers reportedly found TCR beta sequences accurately predicted most subjects' HLA-A and HLA-B alleles.

This CDR3 is built from 15 residues. Trimming at V came to 6 bases and at J to 3 bases, leaving 9 bases not matched to a gene. CDR1 and CDR2 (germline): MDHEN, SYDVKM. Use of 60 Vbeta and 13 Jbeta primers characterized the PCR. The table came from immunoSEQ multiplex PCR; TCRdb's copy has only in-frame clones and leaves some out. The sample lists roughly 150,000 clones, approximately 83% occurring once. The TCR comes from a woman under 30 in good health and CMV-seronegative. V usage is TRBV28 and J usage is TRBJ2-7; 9 positions agree with TRBD1. The sequenced sample was PBMCs. This CDR3 is CASSKQGAPLYEQYF. CDR3 in DNA: TGTGCCAGCAGCAAACAGGGGGCACCTCTCTACGAGCAGTACTTC. The whole variable domain, filled in from reference TRBV28 and TRBJ2-7, reads DVKVTQSSRYLVKRTGEKVFLECVQDMDHENMFWYRQDPGLGLRLIYFSYDVKMKEKGDIPEGYSVSREKKERFSLILESASTNQTSMYLCASSKQGAPLYEQYFGPGTRLTVT.